The 20 T cell receptor beta chains below come from one sample, sequenced in a study of CD8 T cells in ankylosing spondylitis. In TCRdb, the 5' RACE reads were re-called with MiXCR into one record per CDR3 protein. The table records approximately 140,000 distinct CDR3 sequences, 6.5% to 8.5% of them present only once. Material: synovial fluid, either unsorted or a sorted T cell fraction (not recorded which). Receptors were obtained from a male donor with ankylosing spondylitis.

This clonotype showed up many times. V and J are TRBV7-6 and TRBJ2-2, with 11 bases matching TRBD1. This CDR3 spans 14 amino acids. Per germline, CDR1 SGHVS and CDR2 FNYEAQ. The junction had 5 bases not matched to a gene; V was cut back by 5 bases and J by 9 bases. The DNA for the CDR3 is TGTGCCAGCAGCATCGGACAGGGGGCCCGGGAGCTGTTTTTT. Its translation is CASSIGQGARELFF.

This clonotype is categorized as medium-sized. V gene TRBV20-1 combines with J gene TRBJ1-5, with unresolved D. Deletions cut 2 bases from V and 0 bases from J, with 2 bases between. Germline lookup yields CDR1 DFQATT and CDR2 SNEGSKA (reference sequence). The CDR3 has 12 amino acids. CDR3 bases: TGCAGTGCTAGACATAGCAATCAGCCCCAGCATTTT. It specifies CSARHSNQPQHF.

This chain links TRBV4-2 with TRBJ2-7; 8 bases match TRBD1. The trim removed 2 bases at V and 6 bases at J, leaving 12 bases unmatched. The CDR3 loop spans 16 amino acids. CDR1 and CDR2 (germline): LGHNA, YNFKEQ. CDR3 DNA: TGTGCCAGCAGCCAACCCTCCGGGACAGGCTTGGGCGAGCAGTACTTC. Residues: CASSQPSGTGLGEQYF.

The sample holds a few counts of this clonotype. Possible read error: a much larger clone is one base away. V is TRBV5-1 and J is TRBJ2-3; TRBD1 agrees at 7 bases. Germline V CDR1 and CDR2: SGHRS, YFSETQ. The length of the CDR3 is 14 residues. Trimming cost V 3 bases and J 0 bases; bases outside gene matches: 1. Here the CDR3 reads CASSSGQSTDTQYF. The CDR3 nucleotides read TGCGCCAGCAGCTCGGGACAGAGCACAGATACGCAGTATTTT. The full variable domain, in which reference TRBV5-1 and TRBJ2-3 provide the parts outside the CDR3, is KAGVTQTPRYLIKTRGQQVTLSCSPISGHRSVSWYQQTPGQGLQFLFEYFSETQRNKGNFPGRFSGRQFSNSRSEMNVSTLELGDSALYLCASSSGQSTDTQYFGPGTRLTVL.

This clonotype was counted at least ten times. The chain employs TRBV6-1 and TRBJ2-7, with D possibly TRBD2 on 6 matching bases. The CDR3 contains 17 residues. Trimming stripped 2 bases from V and 0 bases from J, with 17 bases between. The germline V gene has CDR1 MNHNS and CDR2 SASEGT. The CDR3 loop is CASSEKLSGPSSYEQYF. Written as DNA, the CDR3 is TGTGCCAGCAGTGAAAAACTGAGCGGGCCTAGCTCCTACGAGCAGTACTTC.

The chain carries TRBV7-9 and TRBJ2-7, with D perhaps TRBD1 or TRBD2 (6 bases each). CDR1 and CDR2 (germline): SEHNR, FQNEAQ (reference sequence). This CDR3 has 13 residues. Deletions cut 5 bases from V and 2 bases from J, with 10 bases between. DNA for the CDR3: TGTGCCAGCAGCCCCCGGGGGCCCTACGAGCAGTACTTC. It is translated as CASSPRGPYEQYF.

This clonotype occurred many times. The V call is TRBV29-1, the J call TRBJ1-1; maybe TRBD1 (5 bases). Trimming cost V 7 bases and J 7 bases, with 16 bases left between them. CDR3 size: 12 residues. Germline assignment: CDR1 SQVTM and CDR2 ANQGSEA. The CDR3: CSGTSGRREAFF. In nucleotides, the CDR3 is TGCAGCGGGACATCAGGGCGCCGTGAAGCTTTCTTT.

This sequence joins TRBV10-2 and TRBJ1-1, with TRBD1 matching over 7 bases. V was pared by 8 bases and J by 8 bases, with 8 bases of the junction left unmatched. Germline V gene sequence: CDR1 WSHSY, CDR2 SAAADI. This CDR3 has 12 residues. DNA of the CDR3: TGCGCCAGCCGACCTGACAGGGTGGAAGCTTTCTTT. Translated, it gives CASRPDRVEAFF.

This clonotype has at least ten counts. The chain joins TRBV6-2 or TRBV6-3 to TRBJ2-7; a weak D match, TRBD1 (5 bases). Trimming took off 5 bases at V and 3 bases at J, with 14 bases between the two ends. CDR3 size: 14 residues. Germline V gene data show CDR1 as MNHEY and CDR2 as SVGEGT. CDR3 sequence (DNA): TGTGCCAGCAGTAAATCCGACAGTAGCTACGAGCAGTACTTC. This encodes CASSKSDSSYEQYF.

The table lists this clonotype with many counts. In DNA form, the CDR3 reads TGTGCCAGCAGCCTACAGGGATTTGGTGGCTACACCTTC. As protein: CASSLQGFGGYTF. V usage is TRBV9 and J usage is TRBJ1-2; a weak D match, TRBD1 (6 bases). The CDR3 length is 13 residues. The germline V and J ends were trimmed by 4 bases and 7 bases, with 14 bases remaining between them. Germline V CDR1 and CDR2: SGDLS, YYNGEE.

This chain links TRBV20-1 with TRBJ2-5; no reliable D call. The CDR3 totals 15 residues. V lost 0 bases to trimming and J lost 2 bases, with 13 bases between them. Germline V gene sequence: CDR1 DFQATT, CDR2 SNEGSKA (reference sequence). This CDR3 is CSARDGADQQETQYF. CDR3 bases: TGCAGTGCTAGAGATGGAGCAGACCAGCAAGAGACCCAGTACTTC.

This clonotype came up a few times. The chain links TRBV5-5 to TRBJ1-6, with D perhaps TRBD1 (5 bases). V lost 3 bases and J lost 4, with 11 bases in between. The V gene's germline CDR1 is SGHKS and CDR2 YYEKEE (reference sequence). This CDR3 is 15 amino acids long. CDR3 region: CASSWAGRYNSPLHF. CDR3 nucleotide sequence: TGTGCCAGCAGCTGGGCGGGACGGTATAATTCACCCCTCCACTTT.

This clonotype has just a few counts. The V gene is TRBV6-2 or TRBV6-3, the J gene TRBJ2-7; either TRBD1 or TRBD2 may supply D (5 bases each). CDR1 and CDR2 from the germline V gene are MNHEY and SVGEGT. CDR3 length: 17 residues. Between the trimmed V and J ends, which lost 7 bases and 0 bases, there was a span of 22 bases. CDR3 nucleotides: TGTGCCAGCAATGACCCGGGACGGACGAGGAGCTCCTACGAGCAGTACTTC. Residues: CASNDPGRTRSSYEQYF.

The chain couples TRBV7-9 to TRBJ2-5; the D gene is possibly TRBD1 (6 bases). The V end lost 5 bases, the J end lost 4 bases, and 14 bases lay between the germline ends. This CDR3 has 14 amino acids. Germline V gene data show CDR1 as SEHNR and CDR2 as FQNEAQ (reference sequence). Here the CDR3 reads CASSPTGYRETQYF. CDR3 sequence (DNA): TGTGCCAGCAGCCCTACAGGGTACCGAGAGACCCAGTACTTC.

This clonotype has at least ten counts. The CDR3 DNA reads as TGCAGTGCTACCCGGGACTACCCCTACAATGAGCAGTTCTTC. It codes for CSATRDYPYNEQFF. The genes are TRBV20-1 and TRBJ2-1; 7 nucleotides agree with TRBD2. Germline assignment: CDR1 DFQATT and CDR2 SNEGSKA (reference sequence). The ends lost 4 bases at V and 2 bases at J; junction bases unmatched: 5. The CDR3 runs 14 residues.

The table lists this clonotype with a few counts. The rearrangement links TRBV7-9 to TRBJ2-3; D unresolved. The germline V and J ends were trimmed by 5 bases and 6 bases, with 9 bases remaining between them. The CDR3 is 12 amino acids. Germline V CDR1 and CDR2: SEHNR, FQNEAQ (reference sequence). In nucleotides, the CDR3 is TGTGCCAGCAGCCCCGAATTGGATACGCAGTATTTT. Residues: CASSPELDTQYF.

This clonotype has just a few counts. An end of the junction differs from the germline gene, which may be a read error. The chain employs TRBV7-2 and TRBJ1-5; no clear D gene. This CDR3 has 12 residues. Per germline, CDR1 SGHTA and CDR2 FQGNSA. The CDR3 sequence: CTSSFGGQPQHF. The CDR3 bases are TGCACCAGCAGCTTTGGAGGGCAGCCCCAGCATTTT.

This clonotype was observed many times. The chain combines TRBV6-2 or TRBV6-3 with TRBJ2-7; D not resolved. The germline V gene encodes CDR1 MNHEY and CDR2 SVGEGT. With 6 bases removed from V and 4 bases from J, the gap between germline ends came to 13 bases. This CDR3 region has 13 residues. The DNA for the CDR3 is TGTGCCAGCAGCTACGCCTCATGGTACGAGCAGTACTTC. Amino acids: CASSYASWYEQYF.

This clonotype was recorded a few times. The chain employs TRBV6-2 or TRBV6-3 and TRBJ1-6, with unresolved D. CDR3 size: 14 residues. V was trimmed by 5 bases and J by 13 bases, leaving 18 bases between them. CDR1 MNHEY and CDR2 SVGEGT come from the germline V gene. The CDR3 region has the DNA TGTGCCAGCAGTCGCCCTCAGGCCGTCTCGCCCCTCCACTTT. Translation gives CASSRPQAVSPLHF.

Many counts were recorded for this clonotype. The chain is built from TRBV20-1 and TRBJ2-3; D unresolved. The CDR3 is 12 residues long. Trimming stripped 6 bases from V and 0 bases from J, with 7 bases between. The V gene's germline CDR1 is DFQATT and CDR2 SNEGSKA (reference sequence). CDR3 sequence (DNA): TGCAGTGCCGGCCCTAGCACAGATACGCAGTATTTT. Translating gives CSAGPSTDTQYF.